Many counts were recorded for the clone carrying this TCR beta chain. What it binds is not known. Via MiXCR, TCRdb re-called the 5' RACE reads, giving one row per CDR3 protein. The sample carries just over 3,500 distinct CDR3 sequences, over 7% recorded once. Time point of the sample: sample taken at primary tumor resection. Samples were donated by 72 untreated early-stage non-small cell lung cancer patients. From tumor, nontumor lung or frozen PBMC, whole RNA was taken unsorted for sequencing. The source of the sample is a study of spatial heterogeneity in lung cancer. Study-wide results and limits: Expanded intratumoral alpha and beta TCR counts tracked tumor mutation counts. Counts for ubiquitous and regional expanded TCRs went along with ubiquitous and regional nonsynonymous mutations, respectively.

This CDR3 comprises 13 residues. The V end lost 3 bases, the J end lost 1 base, and 8 bases lay between the germline ends. Per germline, CDR1 DFQATT and CDR2 SNEGSKA (reference sequence). The V and J genes are TRBV20-1 and TRBJ2-3; D may match TRBD1 or TRBD2 (6 bases each). The TCR comes from a male donor with early-stage non-small cell lung cancer. The sample here was lung tumor tissue, taken at surgery. This CDR3 reads CSASRGGTDTQYF. The CDR3 nucleotides read TGCAGTGCTAGTAGGGGGGGCACAGATACGCAGTATTTT.